This T cell receptor (beta chain) was obtained from a study of shared clonotypes between healthy human individuals. Donors were healthy HIV-negative adults without recently reported acute infections or vaccinations. Measured with immunoSEQ multiplex PCR; TCRdb has only the in-frame clones, and not every one. The sample records around 690,000 clones, about nine tenths being singletons. Study findings and constraints: Across a handful of donors, naive CD4 shared around 5.4%, naive CD8 around 3.5%, memory CD4 about 2.5%, memory CD8 0.4% to 0.5%. Donor clonotype sharing was expected to depend on sequencing depth.

Germline CDR1 reads SGHDT; CDR2 reads YYEEEE. The V and J ends lost 2 bases and 7 bases respectively, with 16 bases between them. This CDR3 has 14 amino acids. This clone was counted between two and nine times. Its specificity is unknown. The sequenced sample was memory CD8+ T cells from PBMCs. This sample's subset: CD45RO+ cells pooled with CCR7-negative TemRA cells. This TCR derives from a man younger than 35 in good health. Some clones in this sample may be carry-over from other donors' samples. The genes are TRBV5-6 and TRBJ2-7, with a tentative D call TRBD2 (6 bases). CDR3 loop: CASSFRDWGLEQYF. Here the CDR3 DNA reads TGTGCCAGCAGCTTTCGGGACTGGGGACTGGAGCAGTACTTC. Full variable domain (rest looked up from reference TRBV5-6 and TRBJ2-7): DAGVTQSPTHLIKTRGQQVTLRCSPKSGHDTVSWYQQALGQGPQFIFQYYEEEERQRGNFPDRFSGHQFPNYSSELNVNALLLGDSALYLCASSFRDWGLEQYFGPGTRLTVT.